Listed below are T cell receptor beta chains from one sample, sequenced in a study of cytomegalovirus exposure and HLA in healthy donors. Produced via immunoSEQ multiplex PCR; TCRdb's table is partial and in-frame only. Among more than 150,000 clones listed, approximately 80% were seen once. The specimen was PBMCs. The receptors shown here come from a woman aged 25-40 years in good health and CMV-seropositive. The CDR3 runs from the conserved cysteine through the conserved F or W. A D gene is named only where the DNA matches it firmly. Rows give clone size only sometimes, using once, few, many, or a class for an expanded clone.

once TRBJ1-4 TRBD1 TRBV4-2 CASSQDFSGTANEKLFF TGTGCCAGCAGCCAAGATTTTTCCGGGACAGCTAATGAAAAACTGTTTTTT
NA TRBJ1-5 NA TRBV5-5 CASSLNRDQPQHF TGTGCCAGCAGCTTGAACAGGGATCAGCCCCAGCATTTT
NA TRBJ1-3 NA TRBV28 CASNEAGNTIYF TGTGCCAGCAACGAGGCTGGAAACACCATATATTTT
NA TRBJ2-1 TRBD2 TRBV2 CASRGLGGSRNEQFF TGTGCCAGCAGGGGGTTGGGCGGGAGTAGGAATGAGCAGTTCTTC
once TRBJ1-1 NA TRBV5-8 CASSLGTLSPAAFF TGTGCCAGCAGCTTGGGGACTTTATCCCCAGCAGCTTTCTTT
NA TRBJ1-6 TRBD1 TRBV5-6 CASSSTGSNSPLHF TGTGCCAGCAGCTCGACAGGGTCTAATTCACCCCTCCACTTT
many TRBJ2-7 TRBD2 TRBV5-1 CASSLARLGGPNEQYF TGCGCCAGCAGCTTGGCCCGTTTGGGAGGGCCGAACGAGCAGTACTTC
once TRBJ2-3 TRBD2 TRBV7-2 CASSPKGLVTDTQYF TGTGCCAGCAGCCCAAAGGGACTAGTGACAGATACGCAGTATTTT
NA TRBJ2-2 TRBD2 TRBV7-8 CASEGYLRGSQSGELFF TGTGCCAGCGAGGGATATCTACGCGGGAGTCAGAGCGGGGAGCTGTTTTTT
NA TRBJ2-2 NA TRBV15 CATSSRTSNTGELFF TGTGCCACCAGCAGCCGGACATCGAACACCGGGGAGCTGTTTTTT
NA TRBJ2-5 NA TRBV9 CASSVGRLQETQYF TGTGCCAGCAGCGTAGGCCGGTTACAAGAGACCCAGTACTTC
few TRBJ1-2 NA TRBV11-2 CASSLEGRGDYGYTF TGTGCCAGCAGCTTAGAGGGGAGGGGGGACTATGGCTACACCTTC
NA TRBJ2-1 TRBD2 TRBV7-9 CASSSTGGPVCEQFF TGTGCCAGCAGCTCGACGGGAGGGCCGGTTTGTGAGCAGTTCTTC
NA TRBJ1-2 TRBD1 TRBV6-5 CASSLTGSGGYTF TGTGCCAGCAGTTTGACAGGGTCGGGCGGCTACACCTTC
NA TRBJ1-6 NA TRBV5-1 CASSHGGGFDSPLHF TGCGCCAGCAGCCACGGGGGAGGGTTTGATTCACCCCTCCACTTT
NA TRBJ2-4 TRBD1 TRBV5-1 CASSLGFRQGVLAKNIQYF TGCGCCAGCAGCTTGGGGTTTCGACAGGGGGTCTTAGCCAAAAACATTCAGTACTTC
NA TRBJ2-5 NA TRBV29-1 CSVDKARGTQYF TGCAGCGTTGATAAGGCCCGGGGGACCCAGTACTTC
NA TRBJ2-7 TRBD1 TRBV6-1 CASGTGEYEQYF TGTGCCAGTGGGACAGGGGAATACGAGCAGTACTTC
once TRBJ2-7 TRBD1 TRBV2 CASGQGGTYEQYF TGTGCCAGCGGACAGGGTGGGACCTACGAGCAGTACTTC
NA TRBJ2-7 NA TRBV27 CASSLGGKAYEQYF TGTGCCAGCAGCTTAGGAGGGAAGGCTTACGAGCAGTACTTC
NA TRBJ2-2 NA TRBV15 CATSRDLGRANTGELFF TGTGCCACCAGCAGAGATCTAGGCAGGGCAAACACCGGGGAGCTGTTTTTT
once TRBJ1-2 NA TRBV7-2 CASSFRQAHGYTF TGTGCCAGCAGCTTTCGACAGGCTCATGGCTACACCTTC
few TRBJ2-7 TRBD1 TRBV28 CASSYYPGQGNEQYF TGTGCCAGCAGTTATTACCCGGGACAGGGGAACGAGCAGTACTTC
NA TRBJ1-4 TRBD1 TRBV10-3 CAISESLPGQGNEKLFF TGTGCCATCAGTGAGTCTTTGCCGGGACAGGGGAATGAAAAACTGTTTTTT
NA TRBJ1-1 TRBD1 TRBV5-1 CASSDRGIGTEAFF TGCGCCAGCAGCGACAGGGGCATTGGCACTGAAGCTTTCTTT
NA TRBJ1-1 TRBD1 TRBV4-1 CASSQGQGILAFF TGCGCCAGCAGCCAGGGACAGGGGATTCTGGCTTTCTTT
NA TRBJ1-2 NA TRBV5-1 CASSPESNWRGYTF TGCGCCAGCAGCCCCGAGTCTAATTGGAGGGGCTACACCTTC
NA TRBJ1-2 NA TRBV19 CASSITLRGYHLYGYTF TGTGCCAGTAGTATTACTCTGCGGGGGTACCATCTCTATGGCTACACCTTC